This note documents a single T cell receptor beta chain sequence. The antigen it recognizes is unknown. Base qualities are not recorded, but no much larger clone differs from it by a single base. The time point label here, explained by the study, means: less than five weeks on oral tofacitinib. Read against the paper, the sample's treatment or condition label means: oral pan-JAK inhibitor, 5-10 mg twice daily. Peripheral blood and lesional scalp punch biopsies were obtained from patients with alopecia areata. PBMCs were isolated by density centrifugation and stained for CD3, CD4 and CD8, after which CD4+ and CD8+ T cells were sorted on a FACSAria. V is clipped by 4 bases and J by 0 bases, and the sequence between their germline boundaries is 3 bases long. From the cysteine up to the phenylalanine, the CDR3 has a length of 12 residues. Kept here is only the CDR3 DNA, which spans 36 bases and is read in frame from base 1.

This entry comes from a study of CD8+ T cells in alopecia areata (dated by TCRdb to the late 2010s). At the level of the whole study: Treated patients were enrolled in an open-label pilot trial of oral tofacitinib, 5 to 10 mg twice daily, for moderate-to-severe alopecia areata. RNA came from the PAXgene miRNA kit for fixed scalp, the miRNeasy kit for PBMCs, and the RNeasy kit for mouse skin. To study T cell clonal expansion in alopecia areata, the researchers applied high-throughput TCRbeta sequencing to both the C3H/HeJ mouse model and human patients. Scalp clonality was compared across normal scalp (n=4), patchy alopecia areata scalp (n=8), and alopecia totalis/universalis scalp (n=8). Tofacitinib was administered for 6 to 18 months, and 6 months of follow-up off drug were then conducted to assess delayed response and recurrence. In treated patients, disease severity was measured using the SALT score, which gives the percentage of scalp surface area affected. Biopsies were taken from tofacitinib-treated patients at baseline and again at 4 and 24 weeks into treatment, and several of those patients also had a later scalp biopsy. Human TCRbeta sequencing covered scalp tissue and sorted CD4+ and CD8+ peripheral blood T cells from patchy and totalis/universalis alopecia areata patients and healthy controls. immunoSEQ multiplex PCR using 35 Vbeta forward primers and 13 Jbeta reverse primers was used to amplify TCRbeta CDR3 regions. Overall results and qualifications from the work: The treated cohort was small, with a single nonresponder, so links between baseline CD8+ expansion and response need larger studies. Tofacitinib significantly lowered scalp clonality and the number of expanded CD8+ clones among the top 100 scalp clones. Many expanded lesional clones persisted in scalp and blood during tofacitinib treatment, which may partly explain relapse after stopping treatment. Shared TCR sequences between patients were less evident than in mice, which may be partly attributable to HLA diversity in the patient population. Resident alphabeta T cells in normal human skin are also sequenced, complicating scalp TCR repertoire analysis, unlike mouse skin dominated by gammadelta T cells. Higher clonality and more expanded CD8+ clones were observed in lesional scalp than in normal scalp, particularly in alopecia totalis/universalis, a finding suggestive of antigenic drive.

The library was produced with the immunoSEQ multiplex PCR assay. To provide template for TCR sequencing, every sample had RNA extracted and reverse transcribed into cDNA. SuperScript III was used for first-strand cDNA synthesis, primed with a 2:1 mix of oligo-dT and random hexamers. A synthetic immune receptor repertoire was used to gauge amplification bias, and whatever bias remained was removed computationally. The authors' pipeline ran thus. Raw reads were preprocessed to remove errors, and CDR3 was defined by IMGT conventions from the conserved cysteine to phenylalanine. To get clonality, Shannon entropy was normalized by log2 of the number of productive unique TCRs and the result was subtracted from 1. Scalp TCRbeta sequences were cross-referenced with sorted blood CD4 and CD8 repertoires so that the CD4 or CD8 identity of scalp clones could be inferred. TCRdb holds this immuneACCESS table with in-frame rearrangements only. Some clones are missing; in checked studies, unresolved V genes explain under half, and the rest has no known cause. For V, J and clone size, that table is used; D and trimming come from the DNA. Present in this sample are 150,000 to 200,000 clones, about 60% of which were seen just once. The top ten clones comprise over 3% of the sample.

Specimen: CD4+ T cells sorted from blood, collected at week 4, from a patient treated with tofacitinib. The chain links TRBV23-1 with TRBJ1-1; too little of a D gene remains to name it. TRBV23-1 has ORF status, its function being uncertain. The receptor's source is a human donor with alopecia areata. DNA sequence: TGCGCCAGCAGTCCGATGAACACTGAAGCTTTCTTT. The resulting protein is CASSPMNTEAFF.